These 5 T cell receptor gamma chains were sequenced from one sample in a study of Vγ9Vδ2 T cells in congenital toxoplasmosis. Template-switch reverse transcription used TRGC- and TRDC-specific primers together in a single tube. The TRGC primer was designed to target TRGC1 and TRGC2 alike. TCRdb re-called the reads using CATT. The data hold around 250 gamma-chain clones, with about 39% observed a single time. Sequencing used gamma-delta T cells from blood. The receptors here all came from a child under 10 years old born to a mother with Toxoplasma gondii infection during pregnancy, either congenitally infected or uninfected (not recorded which).

Concerning this clone itself: It differs at one base from a far larger clone, so likely a read error. Other DNA sequences in this specimen translate into the identical CDR3. The gene calls are TRGV9 and TRGJP. This CDR3 spans 17 amino acids. Germline values: CDR1 GITISATS, CDR2 ISYDGTV (reference sequence). The CDR3 coding sequence is TGTGCCTTGTGGGAGGTGCGAGCAGAGTTGGGCAAGAAAATCAAGGTATTT. It is translated as CALWEVRAELGKKIKVF.

This clone was detected a few times. TCRdb's protein, taken from a much larger clone, differs from this DNA's translation at residue 14, likely owing to a read error; the protein displayed comes from the DNA. The gene calls are TRGV10 and TRGJP1. TRGV10 is noted as an ORF with a role that remains uncertain. The length of the CDR3 is 17 residues. The CDR3 loop reads CAAWDLSFYTTGWLKIF. CDR3 bases: TGTGCTGCGTGGGACCTCTCTTTTTATACCACTGGTTGGCTCAAGATATTT.

About this clone itself: TCRdb records a much larger clone's protein for this DNA, with a difference at residue 11 that likely arises from a read error; the protein given is the translation of the DNA. Within the sample, other DNA sequences also encode this same CDR3. This chain links TRGV9 with TRGJP. This CDR3 region has 17 residues. Germline CDR1 is GITISATS and CDR2 is ISYDGTV (reference sequence). Here the CDR3 reads CALWEVRAELDKKIKVF. The CDR3 coding sequence is TGTGCCTTGTGGGAGGTGCGAGCAGAGTTGGACAAAAAAATCAAGGTATTT.

Comments on this clone: TCRdb's protein, taken from a much larger clone, differs from this DNA's translation at residue 12, likely owing to a read error; the protein displayed comes from the DNA. The gene calls are TRGV9 and TRGJP. Germline CDR1 is GITISATS and CDR2 is ISYDGTV (reference sequence). This CDR3 region has 17 residues. DNA of the CDR3: TGTGCCTTGTGGGAGGTGCGAGCAGAGTTGGGCAGAAAAATCAAGGTATTT. It is translated as CALWEVRAELGRKIKVF.

In this sample, this clone turned up once. TCRdb's protein for this DNA is that of a much larger clone and differs from the translation at residue 4, likely a read error; the protein shown is the DNA translation. The chain carries TRGV10 and TRGJP1. TRGV10 is sorted into the ORF group, with uncertain function. The V gene end was trimmed by 11 bases and the J gene end by 0 bases; junction bases not matched to a gene: 19. The CDR3 extends over 18 amino acids. Written as DNA, the CDR3 is TGTGCTGCGCGGGATCTTAAGCCAAAATATACCACTGGTTGGTTCAAGATATTT. It is translated as CAARDLKPKYTTGWFKIF.